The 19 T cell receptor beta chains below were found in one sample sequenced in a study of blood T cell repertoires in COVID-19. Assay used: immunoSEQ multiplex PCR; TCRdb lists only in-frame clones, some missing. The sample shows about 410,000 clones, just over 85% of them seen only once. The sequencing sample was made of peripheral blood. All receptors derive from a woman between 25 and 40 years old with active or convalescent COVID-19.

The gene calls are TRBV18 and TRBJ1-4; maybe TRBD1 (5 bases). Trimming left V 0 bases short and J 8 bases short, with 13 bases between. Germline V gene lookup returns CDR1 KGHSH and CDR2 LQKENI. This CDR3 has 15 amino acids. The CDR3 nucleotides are TGTGCCAGCTCACCACCATCGATACGGGGGGAAAAACTGTTTTTT. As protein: CASSPPSIRGEKLFF.

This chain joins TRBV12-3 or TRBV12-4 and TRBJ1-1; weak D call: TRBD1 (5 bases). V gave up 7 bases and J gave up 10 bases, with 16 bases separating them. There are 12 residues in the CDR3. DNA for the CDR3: TGTGCCAGCAACCAGGACACCAATAGAGCTTTCTTT. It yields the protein CASNQDTNRAFF.

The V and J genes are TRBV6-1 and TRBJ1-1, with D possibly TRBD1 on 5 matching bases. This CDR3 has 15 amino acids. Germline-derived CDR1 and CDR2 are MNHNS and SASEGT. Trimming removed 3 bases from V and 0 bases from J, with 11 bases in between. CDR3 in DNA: TGTGCCAGCAGTGACAGACAGAATATGAACACTGAAGCTTTCTTT. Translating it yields CASSDRQNMNTEAFF.

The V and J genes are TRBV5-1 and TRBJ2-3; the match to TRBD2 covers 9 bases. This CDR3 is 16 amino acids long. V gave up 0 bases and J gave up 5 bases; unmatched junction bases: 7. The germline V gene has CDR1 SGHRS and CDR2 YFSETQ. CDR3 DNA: TGCGCCAGCAGCTTGGGGTTAGCGGGAGCGAAAGATACGCAGTATTTT. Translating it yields CASSLGLAGAKDTQYF.

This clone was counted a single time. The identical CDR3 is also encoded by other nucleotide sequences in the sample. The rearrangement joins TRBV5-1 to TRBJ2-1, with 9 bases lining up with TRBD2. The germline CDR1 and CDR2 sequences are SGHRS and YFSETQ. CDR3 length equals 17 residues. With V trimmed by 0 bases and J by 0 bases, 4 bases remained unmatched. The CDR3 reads CASSLGLAGSSYNEQFF. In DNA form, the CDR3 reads TGCGCCAGCAGCTTGGGGCTAGCGGGAAGCTCCTACAATGAGCAGTTCTTC. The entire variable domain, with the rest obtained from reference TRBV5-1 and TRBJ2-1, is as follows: KAGVTQTPRYLIKTRGQQVTLSCSPISGHRSVSWYQQTPGQGLQFLFEYFSETQRNKGNFPGRFSGRQFSNSRSEMNVSTLELGDSALYLCASSLGLAGSSYNEQFFGPGTRLTVL.

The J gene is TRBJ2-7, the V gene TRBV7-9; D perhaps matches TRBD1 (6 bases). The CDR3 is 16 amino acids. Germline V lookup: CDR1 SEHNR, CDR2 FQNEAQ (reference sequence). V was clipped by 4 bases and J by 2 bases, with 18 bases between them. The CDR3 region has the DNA TGTGCCAGCAGCTCGACCACAGGGACGGCACCCTACGAGCAGTACTTC. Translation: CASSSTTGTAPYEQYF. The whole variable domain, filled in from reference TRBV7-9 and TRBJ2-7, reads DTGVSQNPRHKITKRGQNVTFRCDPISEHNRLYWYRQTLGQGPEFLTYFQNEAQLEKSRLLSDRFSAERPKGSFSTLEIQRTEQGDSAMYLCASSSTTGTAPYEQYFGPGTRLTVT.

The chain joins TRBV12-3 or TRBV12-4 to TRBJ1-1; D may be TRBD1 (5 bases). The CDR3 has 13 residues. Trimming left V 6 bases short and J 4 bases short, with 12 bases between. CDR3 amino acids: CASRVGLATEAFF. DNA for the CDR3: TGTGCCAGCAGGGTGGGACTGGCCACTGAAGCTTTCTTT.

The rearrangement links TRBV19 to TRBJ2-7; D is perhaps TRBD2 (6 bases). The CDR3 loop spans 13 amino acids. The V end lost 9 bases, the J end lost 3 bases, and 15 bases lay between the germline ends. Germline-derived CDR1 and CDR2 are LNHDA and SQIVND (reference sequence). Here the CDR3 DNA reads TGTGCCAGCTCCGGGACTCACGGCTACGAGCAGTACTTC. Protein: CASSGTHGYEQYF.

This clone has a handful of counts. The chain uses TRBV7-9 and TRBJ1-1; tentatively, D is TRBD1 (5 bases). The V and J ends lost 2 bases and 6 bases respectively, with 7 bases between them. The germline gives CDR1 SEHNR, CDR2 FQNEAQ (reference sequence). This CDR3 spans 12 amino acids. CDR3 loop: CASSLQGAEAFF. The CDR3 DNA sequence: TGTGCCAGCAGCTTACAAGGGGCTGAAGCTTTCTTT.

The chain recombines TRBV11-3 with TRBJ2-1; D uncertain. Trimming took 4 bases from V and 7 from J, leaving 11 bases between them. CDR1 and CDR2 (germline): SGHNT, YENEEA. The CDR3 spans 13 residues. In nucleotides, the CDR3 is TGTGCCAGCAGCTCGAGCTTAGAGAATGAGCAGTTCTTC. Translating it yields CASSSSLENEQFF.

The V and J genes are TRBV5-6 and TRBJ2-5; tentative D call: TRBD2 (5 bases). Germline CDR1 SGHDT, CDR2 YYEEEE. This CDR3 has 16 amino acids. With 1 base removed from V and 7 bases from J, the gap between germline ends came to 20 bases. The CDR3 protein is CASSLHPGPDRGTQYF. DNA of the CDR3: TGTGCCAGCAGCTTGCACCCAGGACCGGACCGGGGGACCCAGTACTTC.

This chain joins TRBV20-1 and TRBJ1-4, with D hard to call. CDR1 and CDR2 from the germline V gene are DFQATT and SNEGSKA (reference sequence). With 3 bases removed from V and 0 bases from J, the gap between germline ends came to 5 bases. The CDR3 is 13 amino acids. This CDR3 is CSASRATNEKLFF. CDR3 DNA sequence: TGCAGTGCTAGTAGAGCAACTAATGAAAAACTGTTTTTT.

CDR3 protein: CASSQGYRQPQHF. The CDR3 DNA reads TGTGCCAGCAGTCAGGGGTACCGTCAGCCCCAGCATTTT. The chain has TRBV7-9 and TRBJ1-5; tentative D call: TRBD1 (6 bases). The CDR3 has 13 residues. V lost 6 bases and J lost 6, with 12 bases in between. Germline CDR1 reads SEHNR; CDR2 reads FQNEAQ (reference sequence).

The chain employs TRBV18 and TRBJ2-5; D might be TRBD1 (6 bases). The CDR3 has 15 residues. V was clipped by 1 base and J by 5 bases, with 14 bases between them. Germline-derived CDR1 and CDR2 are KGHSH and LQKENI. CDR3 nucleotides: TGTGCCAGCTCACCACTGGGGGCTTCGGGGGAGACCCAGTACTTC. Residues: CASSPLGASGETQYF.

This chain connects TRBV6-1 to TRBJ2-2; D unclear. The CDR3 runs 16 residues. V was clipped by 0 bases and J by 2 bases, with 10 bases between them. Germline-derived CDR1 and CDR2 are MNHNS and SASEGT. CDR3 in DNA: TGTGCCAGCAGTGAAGCGCGGCTAGGCAACACCGGGGAGCTGTTTTTT. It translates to CASSEARLGNTGELFF.

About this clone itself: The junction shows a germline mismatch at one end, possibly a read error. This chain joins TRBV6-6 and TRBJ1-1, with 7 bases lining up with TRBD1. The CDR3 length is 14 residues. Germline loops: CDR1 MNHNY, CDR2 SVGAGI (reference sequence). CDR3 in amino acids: CASSYSTGNPEAFF. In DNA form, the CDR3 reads TGTGCCAGCAGTTACTCGACAGGGAACCCTGAAGCTTTCTTT.

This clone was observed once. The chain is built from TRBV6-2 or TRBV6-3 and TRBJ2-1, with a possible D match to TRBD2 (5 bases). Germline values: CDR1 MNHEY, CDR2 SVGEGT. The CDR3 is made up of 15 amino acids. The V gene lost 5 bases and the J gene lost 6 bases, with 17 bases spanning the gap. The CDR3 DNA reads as TGTGCCAGCAGTACGTACGCTCTAGCCGGCAATGAGCAGTTCTTC. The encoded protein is CASSTYALAGNEQFF.

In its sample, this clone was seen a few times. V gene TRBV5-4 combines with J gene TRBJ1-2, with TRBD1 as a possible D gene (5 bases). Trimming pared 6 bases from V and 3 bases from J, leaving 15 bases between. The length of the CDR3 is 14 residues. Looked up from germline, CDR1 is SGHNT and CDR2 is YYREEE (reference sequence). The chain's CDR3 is CASNQAQGDYGYTF. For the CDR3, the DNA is TGTGCCAGCAACCAAGCGCAGGGCGACTATGGCTACACCTTC.

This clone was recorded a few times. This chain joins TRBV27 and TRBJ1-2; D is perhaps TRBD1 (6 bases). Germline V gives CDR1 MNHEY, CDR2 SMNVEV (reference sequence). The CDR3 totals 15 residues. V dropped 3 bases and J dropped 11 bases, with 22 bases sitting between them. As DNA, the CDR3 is TGTGCCAGCAGTTTGACAGGTGGGGTGGCACACCCTTACACCTTC. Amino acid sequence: CASSLTGGVAHPYTF.